Following are 5 T cell receptor beta chains from one sample sequenced in a study of T-cell memory formation after mild COVID-19. MiXCR, applied by TCRdb to the 5' RACE reads, yields one record per CDR3 protein. The profile shows tens of thousands of distinct CDR3 sequences, 16% of them singletons. The sequencing input was PBMCs or a T cell subset sorted from them (not recorded which). The receptors were gathered from an adult woman who had mild COVID-19 (a few samples of this study predate the infection). Cell type and time point are not known.

In its sample, this clonotype was seen a few times. Here the CDR3 reads CASSKNGPYNEQFF. The CDR3 bases are TGTGCCAGCAGCAAAAACGGACCCTACAATGAGCAGTTCTTC. V gene TRBV7-3 combines with J gene TRBJ2-1; no clear D gene. CDR1 and CDR2 from the germline V gene are SGHTA and FQGTGA. V lost 5 bases to trimming and J lost 2 bases, with 10 bases between them. The CDR3 extends over 14 amino acids.

This chain connects TRBV12-3 or TRBV12-4 to TRBJ1-1; no reliable D call. V was cut by 6 bases and J by 10 bases, with 15 bases left in between. This CDR3 has 12 residues. CDR3 nucleotide sequence: TGTGCCAGCAGCGCCGAGGGAGGGTTAGCTTTCTTT. Amino acids: CASSAEGGLAFF.

Ten or more counts support this clonotype. The V gene is TRBV7-6, the J gene TRBJ2-7; D ambiguous. The CDR3 extends over 15 amino acids. The germline V and J ends were trimmed by 2 bases and 6 bases, with 17 bases remaining between them. CDR1 is SGHVS, CDR2 FNYEAQ, per germline. DNA of the CDR3: TGTGCCAGCAGCTTAACGCCAGTGCAGTGGGGCGAGCAGTACTTC. This gives the protein CASSLTPVQWGEQYF. Complete variable domain (other parts from reference TRBV7-6 and TRBJ2-7): GAGVSQSPRYKVTKRGQDVALRCDPISGHVSLYWYRQALGQGPEFLTYFNYEAQQDKSGLPNDRFSAERPEGSISTLTIQRTEQRDSAMYRCASSLTPVQWGEQYFGPGTRLTVT.

The chain joins TRBV5-1 to TRBJ2-1; D is perhaps TRBD2 (6 bases). The length of the CDR3 is 15 residues. Trimming pared 8 bases from V and 6 bases from J, leaving 21 bases between. CDR1 SGHRS and CDR2 YFSETQ come from the germline V gene. The chain's CDR3 is CASTTGVRDGNEQFF. In nucleotides, the CDR3 is TGCGCCAGTACCACGGGGGTCCGGGACGGCAATGAGCAGTTCTTC.

The J gene is TRBJ1-4, the V gene TRBV10-3; D is unresolved. CDR1 ENHRY and CDR2 SYGVKD come from the germline V gene. The CDR3 is 16 amino acids. Deletions cut 3 bases from V and 6 bases from J, with 17 bases between. The CDR3 protein is CAISDPEARAHEKLFF. For the CDR3, the DNA is TGTGCCATCAGTGACCCTGAGGCGAGGGCGCATGAAAAACTGTTTTTT.